This entry lists 27 T cell receptor beta chains sequenced from one sample in a study of blood T cell repertoires in COVID-19. Profiled with immunoSEQ multiplex PCR; TCRdb holds only in-frame clones, not every one. The repertoire holds 85,000 to 120,000 clones, with 71% as singletons. The sample consisted of peripheral blood. The receptors stem from a human donor with acute or convalescent COVID-19. The donor label of this sample is uncertain.

Note on this clone: The identical CDR3 is also encoded by other nucleotide sequences in the sample. This sequence joins TRBV5-4 and TRBJ1-1; TRBD1 is a possible D gene (5 bases). CDR1 SGHNT and CDR2 YYREEE come from the germline V gene (reference sequence). This CDR3 is built from 14 residues. The V gene lost 0 bases and the J gene lost 0 bases, with 6 bases spanning the gap. The CDR3 reads CASSLDRLNTEAFF. DNA for the CDR3: TGTGCCAGCAGCTTGGACAGGCTGAACACTGAAGCTTTCTTT.

This rearrangement joins TRBV11-1 to TRBJ2-1; a possible D gene is TRBD2 (5 bases). Germline CDR1 is SGHAT and CDR2 is FQDESV (reference sequence). This CDR3 spans 13 amino acids. The ends were cut back, 4 bases at V and 9 bases at J, with 13 bases in the middle. The CDR3 sequence: CASSSGLFFEQFF. The CDR3 DNA sequence: TGTGCCAGCAGCTCAGGACTTTTTTTTGAGCAGTTCTTC.

V usage is TRBV5-6 and J usage is TRBJ1-2; TRBD1 aligns across 8 bases. CDR3 size: 14 residues. V lost 4 bases, J lost 3 bases, and 5 bases stayed unmatched. Germline CDR1 reads SGHDT; CDR2 reads YYEEEE. This CDR3 is CASSLGQDYYGYTF. CDR3 DNA: TGTGCCAGCAGCCTGGGACAGGACTACTATGGCTACACCTTC.

The chain links TRBV30 to TRBJ1-2; 9 positions agree with TRBD1. The germline gives CDR1 GTSNPN, CDR2 SVGIG (reference sequence). The CDR3 covers 13 residues. The V and J ends lost 8 bases and 1 base, in that order; junction bases with no gene match: 5. CDR3 sequence: CARQGQGNYGYTF. The CDR3, as DNA: TGTGCCCGCCAGGGACAGGGTAACTATGGCTACACCTTC. The full variable domain, rest sourced from reference TRBV30 and TRBJ1-2, is SQTIHQWPATLVQPVGSPLSLECTVEGTSNPNLYWYRQAAGRGLQLLFYSVGIGQISSEVPQNLSASRPQDRQFILSSKKLLLSDSGFYLCARQGQGNYGYTFGSGTRLTVV.

V is TRBV30 and J is TRBJ1-4; TRBD1 agrees at 8 bases. Losses at the gene ends were 2 bases for V and 5 bases for J; bases not matched to a gene: 7. CDR1 is GTSNPN, CDR2 SVGIG, per germline (reference sequence). The CDR3 has 15 residues. The CDR3: CAWSPGQAGNEKLFF. CDR3 DNA: TGTGCCTGGAGTCCGGGACAGGCGGGAAATGAAAAACTGTTTTTT.

The chain couples TRBV15 to TRBJ1-1; D gene uncertain. The CDR3 consists of 13 residues. The germline gives CDR1 LNHNV, CDR2 YYDKDF (reference sequence). V was cut by 9 bases and J by 3 bases, with 14 bases left in between. The CDR3 DNA reads as TGTGCCACTAGGAGATGGAGTGACACTGAAGCTTTCTTT. As protein: CATRRWSDTEAFF. The entire variable domain, with the rest obtained from reference TRBV15 and TRBJ1-1, is as follows: DAMVIQNPRYQVTQFGKPVTLSCSQTLNHNVMYWYQQKSSQAPKLLFHYYDKDFNNEADTPDNFQSRRPNTSFCFLDIRSPGLGDTAMYLCATRRWSDTEAFFGQGTRLTVV.

This clone occurred a few times. This rearrangement joins TRBV18 to TRBJ2-1; possibly TRBD2 for D (7 bases). The CDR3 runs 15 residues. With 4 bases removed from V and 4 bases from J, the gap between germline ends came to 14 bases. The germline V gene encodes CDR1 KGHSH and CDR2 LQKENI. The CDR3 bases are TGTGCCAGCTCACTACGGGGGGCTTTGTACAATGAGCAGTTCTTC. Its translation: CASSLRGALYNEQFF.

V is TRBV28 and J is TRBJ1-2; 7 bases map to TRBD1. V shed 6 bases, J shed 4 bases, and the junction held 8 bases outside the gene matches. The CDR3 runs 14 residues. CDR1 is MDHEN, CDR2 SYDVKM, per germline. CDR3 DNA sequence: TGTGCCAGCAGGTCGACAGGGACGAGCTATGGCTACACCTTC. It is translated as CASRSTGTSYGYTF.

The chain links TRBV7-2 to TRBJ1-4, with 9 bases aligning to TRBD1. The CDR3 spans 15 residues. The junction had 8 bases not matched to a gene; V was cut back by 6 bases and J by 6 bases. Germline CDR1 SGHTA, CDR2 FQGNSA. The CDR3 reads CASRTGGGWDEKLFF. The CDR3 coding sequence is TGTGCCAGCAGAACAGGGGGCGGGTGGGATGAAAAACTGTTTTTT. Using reference TRBV7-2 and TRBJ1-4 for the parts outside the CDR3, the full variable domain is GAGVSQSPSNKVTEKGKDVELRCDPISGHTALYWYRQSLGQGLEFLIYFQGNSAPDKSGLPSDRFSAERTGGSVSTLTIQRTQQEDSAVYLCASRTGGGWDEKLFFGSGTQLSVL.

The chain employs TRBV6-1 and TRBJ1-6; D possibly corresponds to TRBD1 (5 bases). Germline V gene lookup returns CDR1 MNHNS and CDR2 SASEGT. The CDR3 contains 17 residues. V lost 1 base and J 3 bases, leaving 13 bases between the germline ends. This chain's CDR3 is CASSEEPPGLYNSPLHF. The DNA for the CDR3 is TGTGCCAGCAGTGAAGAGCCCCCAGGGCTCTATAATTCACCCCTCCACTTT.

This clone was picked up a small number of times. The genes are TRBV6-1 and TRBJ2-1; no firm D call. V dropped 1 base and J dropped 6 bases, with 16 bases sitting between them. Germline lookup yields CDR1 MNHNS and CDR2 SASEGT. The CDR3 loop spans 16 amino acids. The chain's CDR3 is CASSEGFRYDSNEQFF. CDR3 sequence (DNA): TGTGCCAGCAGTGAAGGGTTTCGGTACGATTCCAATGAGCAGTTCTTC.

About this clone: The junction does not match germline at one end; this may be a read error. V gene TRBV6-5 combines with J gene TRBJ1-2; the D is unclear. The CDR3 is made up of 14 amino acids. CDR1 and CDR2 from the germline V gene are MNHEY and SVGAGI. The CDR3 nucleotides are TGTGCCAGCAGGCAGGTTCTCATTAACAATGGCTACACCTTC. This encodes CASRQVLINNGYTF.

This chain connects TRBV6-2 or TRBV6-3 to TRBJ2-2, with 9 bases lining up with TRBD1. Germline V gene lookup returns CDR1 MNHEY and CDR2 SVGEGT. The J segment lost 2 bases and the V segment lost 0 bases, leaving 4 bases of the junction unmatched. The CDR3 is 17 residues long. CDR3 loop: CASSYSGQGFNTGELFF. CDR3 DNA: TGTGCCAGCAGTTACTCGGGACAGGGTTTTAACACCGGGGAGCTGTTTTTT.

The chain combines TRBV5-1 with TRBJ1-1, with D maybe TRBD1 (5 bases). V lost 0 bases and J lost 6, with 15 bases in between. The CDR3 sequence is 15 residues long. Germline V gene data show CDR1 as SGHRS and CDR2 as YFSETQ. The CDR3 spells CASSLAGGRRAEAFF. DNA for the CDR3: TGCGCCAGCAGCTTGGCCGGGGGGAGGCGCGCTGAAGCTTTCTTT.

This clone was detected only a few times. The V call is TRBV10-3, the J call TRBJ1-1, with D uncertain. CDR3 size: 14 residues. Between the trimmed V and J ends, which lost 9 bases and 7 bases, there was a span of 21 bases. In germline, CDR1 is ENHRY, CDR2 SYGVKD. CDR3 amino acids: CAIRRAGPSGEAFF. CDR3 DNA sequence: TGTGCCATAAGACGAGCCGGGCCAAGCGGTGAAGCTTTCTTT.

This clone was detected a few times. The chain recombines TRBV6-1 with TRBJ2-2; TRBD2 is a possible D gene (6 bases). The CDR3 totals 14 residues. Germline assignment: CDR1 MNHNS and CDR2 SASEGT. Trimming pared 2 bases from V and 5 bases from J, leaving 9 bases between. CDR3 DNA sequence: TGTGCCAGCAGTGAATCGGGAGAGACCGGGGAGCTGTTTTTT. Its translation: CASSESGETGELFF.

The chain combines TRBV5-6 with TRBJ2-7, with 7 nucleotides matching TRBD1. Germline CDR1 and CDR2: SGHDT and YYEEEE. Trimming at V came to 5 bases and at J to 4 bases, leaving 12 bases not matched to a gene. CDR3 length equals 15 residues. Written as DNA, the CDR3 is TGTGCCAGCAGTTTGCGCAGGGGGTTTCCATACGAGCAGTACTTC. Translated: CASSLRRGFPYEQYF.

J is TRBJ2-2 and V is TRBV5-1; D gene ambiguous. V was shortened by 0 bases and J by 3 bases, with 6 bases between the two germline ends. Germline V lookup: CDR1 SGHRS, CDR2 YFSETQ. The CDR3 consists of 14 residues. The CDR3 sequence: CASSLGIDTGELFF. The DNA of the CDR3 is TGCGCCAGCAGCTTGGGCATAGACACCGGGGAGCTGTTTTTT.

A few counts support this clone. The chain is built from TRBV18 and TRBJ1-1, with D possibly being TRBD1 (5 bases). CDR3 length equals 15 residues. The V gene's germline CDR1 is KGHSH and CDR2 LQKENI. V lost 1 base and J lost 1, with 10 bases in between. The CDR3 sequence: CASSPLPGPNTEAFF. The DNA of the CDR3 is TGTGCCAGCTCACCACTCCCAGGGCCGAACACTGAAGCTTTCTTT.

The genes are TRBV24-1 and TRBJ2-1, with 8 positions matching TRBD1. This CDR3 is 14 amino acids long. V shed 5 bases and J 6 bases; nucleotides not matched to a gene: 5. Germline CDR1 is KGHDR and CDR2 is SFDVKD. CDR3 region: CATSVGQGINEQFF. The DNA of the CDR3 is TGTGCCACCAGTGTCGGACAGGGCATCAATGAGCAGTTCTTC.

In the case of this clone: A read error may account for a junction end that differs from germline. The genes are TRBV7-7 and TRBJ2-5, with D possibly TRBD1 on 6 matching bases. This CDR3 contains 15 residues. Germline values: CDR1 SSHAT, CDR2 FNYEAQ (reference sequence). The CDR3 reads CASSFQGSLGETQYF. The CDR3 DNA follows: TGTGCTAGCAGCTTCCAGGGGTCCCTGGGGGAGACCCAGTACTTC.

In its sample, this clone was seen a few times. The V and J genes are TRBV5-4 and TRBJ2-6; 9 nucleotides line up with TRBD1. The germline gives CDR1 SGHNT, CDR2 YYREEE (reference sequence). CDR3 size: 17 residues. V gave up 2 bases and J gave up 4 bases; unmatched junction bases: 7. The CDR3 is CASSLGDRASGANVLTF. For the CDR3, the DNA is TGTGCCAGCAGCTTAGGGGACAGGGCGTCGGGGGCCAACGTCCTGACTTTC.

V usage is TRBV5-6 and J usage is TRBJ2-7; D not certain. Trimming took 1 base from V and 6 from J, leaving 8 bases between them. Germline-derived CDR1 and CDR2 are SGHDT and YYEEEE. CDR3 length: 12 residues. The CDR3 nucleotides read TGTGCCAGCAGCTTGTGGAGTTCCGAGCAGTACTTC. It specifies CASSLWSSEQYF.

This chain joins TRBV7-2 and TRBJ1-1; the match to TRBD1 covers 7 bases. The germline V gene encodes CDR1 SGHTA and CDR2 FQGNSA. The CDR3 runs 14 residues. The trim removed 0 bases at V and 5 bases at J, leaving 3 bases unmatched. For the CDR3, the DNA is TGTGCCAGCAGCTTAGCAGGGGGCGGAACTGAAGCTTTCTTT. Translated: CASSLAGGGTEAFF.

The rearrangement links TRBV14 to TRBJ2-1, with D hard to call. Trimming shortened V by 0 bases and J by 2 bases, and 14 bases separated the two germline ends. The CDR3 runs to 17 residues. Germline loops: CDR1 SGHDN, CDR2 FVKESK. CDR3 sequence (DNA): TGTGCCAGCAGCCAAGATGAGGTCTATCAAACCTACAATGAGCAGTTCTTC. Protein product: CASSQDEVYQTYNEQFF.

This rearrangement joins TRBV5-1 to TRBJ2-2, with 11 bases that match TRBD2. This CDR3 has 14 amino acids. The germline gives CDR1 SGHRS, CDR2 YFSETQ. J was trimmed by 7 bases and V by 5 bases; bases with no gene match: 4. The CDR3 DNA is TGCGCCAGCAGAGGACTAGCGGGTTTCGGGGAGCTGTTTTTT. It specifies CASRGLAGFGELFF. The full variable domain, its missing parts supplied by reference TRBV5-1 and TRBJ2-2, is KAGVTQTPRYLIKTRGQQVTLSCSPISGHRSVSWYQQTPGQGLQFLFEYFSETQRNKGNFPGRFSGRQFSNSRSEMNVSTLELGDSALYLCASRGLAGFGELFFGEGSRLTVL.

This clone was found once. The chain recombines TRBV30 with TRBJ1-1, with no clear D. The germline V gene has CDR1 GTSNPN and CDR2 SVGIG (reference sequence). This CDR3 contains 14 residues. V lost 0 bases and J lost 4, with 12 bases in between. In DNA form, the CDR3 reads TGTGCCTGGAGTGTAGTCCCGGTGCGCACTGAAGCTTTCTTT. Amino acid sequence: CAWSVVPVRTEAFF.